The 9 T cell receptor beta chains given below trace back to one sample, sequenced in a study of T cells in Graves' hyperthyroidism and ophthalmopathy. The source material, RNA transcripts, was used to amplify TCR beta CDR3 regions. The HTBI primer set drove a first-round RT-PCR of the TCR CDR3. TCRdb ran MiXCR on the multiplex PCR reads and lists one entry per CDR3 protein. The table shows about 570,000 distinct CDR3 sequences, with around 46% occurring only once. Sequenced material: peripheral blood or thyroid tissue (not recorded which). The receptors were gathered from an adult woman with Graves' disease, either hyperthyroidism or ophthalmopathy (not recorded which).

The rearrangement joins TRBV4-1 to TRBJ1-4; D is unresolved. The CDR3 has 15 amino acids. Germline V gene data show CDR1 as MGHRA and CDR2 as YSYEKL. V was pared by 4 bases and J by 8 bases, with 17 bases between. CDR3 protein: CASSPGRLHLEKLFF. As DNA, the CDR3 is TGCGCCAGCAGCCCGGGAAGGCTACACCTCGAAAAACTGTTTTTT.

The table lists this clonotype with many counts. The chain combines TRBV2 with TRBJ1-1; 7 nucleotides agree with TRBD1. Germline V CDR1 and CDR2: SNHLY, FYNNEI. V shed 1 base and J 1 base; nucleotides not matched to a gene: 0. The CDR3 length is 14 residues. CDR3 loop: CASSEGDRNTEAFF. CDR3 DNA: TGTGCCAGCAGTGAAGGGGACAGGAACACTGAAGCTTTCTTT.

At least ten counts were recorded for this clonotype. This chain links TRBV9 with TRBJ1-2; D call uncertain. The V gene lost 0 bases and the J gene lost 0 bases, with 9 bases spanning the gap. The CDR3 consists of 15 residues. Germline assignment: CDR1 SGDLS and CDR2 YYNGEE. CDR3 sequence reads: CASSVGKGTNYGYTF. The CDR3 DNA follows: TGTGCCAGCAGCGTAGGAAAGGGAACTAACTATGGCTACACCTTC.

As to this clonotype: This may be a read error, as it is one base from a much larger clone. V is TRBV4-1 and J is TRBJ1-4; no clear D gene. Germline CDR1 MGHRA, CDR2 YSYEKL. This CDR3 spans 15 amino acids. The CDR3 DNA reads as TGCGCCAGCAGTCAAACCTTCGGTGGAGGAGAAAAAGTGTTTTTT. Protein product: CASSQTFGGGEKVFF.

The rearrangement joins TRBV7-2 to TRBJ1-5, with D uncertain. CDR1 and CDR2 from the germline V gene are SGHTA and FQGNSA. V shed 5 bases and J shed 3 bases, with 14 bases lying between them. The CDR3 sequence is 15 residues long. CDR3 bases: TGTGCCAGCAGCCGCTCGGCCGGGGACAATCAGCCCCAGCATTTT. This encodes CASSRSAGDNQPQHF.

This clonotype occurred many times. The V and J genes are TRBV7-9 and TRBJ1-4, with D possibly matching TRBD1 (6 bases). V lost 5 bases, J lost 8 bases, and 21 bases lay in between. The CDR3 has 16 residues. Germline V gene lookup returns CDR1 SEHNR and CDR2 FQNEAQ (reference sequence). DNA of the CDR3: TGTGCCAGCAGCACCCTAGGAGGGGGAACGAGGGAAAAACTGTTTTTT. Its protein is CASSTLGGGTREKLFF.

This clonotype came up many times. The rearrangement uses TRBV5-1 and TRBJ2-7, with D perhaps matching TRBD1 (6 bases). CDR3 length: 12 residues. The germline V gene has CDR1 SGHRS and CDR2 YFSETQ. V dropped 7 bases and J dropped 3 bases, with 11 bases sitting between them. In DNA, the CDR3 is TGCGCCAGCGCCGAGGACAGCTACGAGCAGTACTTC. Residues: CASAEDSYEQYF.

This clonotype occurred once. CDR3 in DNA: TGTGCTAGGAACTCCGGGGGGGCTGCGGAAGCTTTCTTT. Translated: CARNSGGAAEAFF. This sequence joins TRBV7-3 and TRBJ1-1; weak D call: TRBD1 (6 bases). The germline CDR1 and CDR2 sequences are SGHTA and FQGTGA. CDR3 length: 13 residues.

This clonotype showed up many times. The CDR3 coding sequence is TGCAGCGTTGAAGGGCCCGCTGTCTGGGGTGAGCAGTACTTC. Translated: CSVEGPAVWGEQYF. This chain uses TRBV29-1 with TRBJ2-7; unclear D gene. Per the germline V gene, CDR1 is SQVTM and CDR2 is ANQGSEA. V lost 1 base to trimming and J lost 7 bases, with 17 bases between them. This CDR3 is 14 amino acids long.